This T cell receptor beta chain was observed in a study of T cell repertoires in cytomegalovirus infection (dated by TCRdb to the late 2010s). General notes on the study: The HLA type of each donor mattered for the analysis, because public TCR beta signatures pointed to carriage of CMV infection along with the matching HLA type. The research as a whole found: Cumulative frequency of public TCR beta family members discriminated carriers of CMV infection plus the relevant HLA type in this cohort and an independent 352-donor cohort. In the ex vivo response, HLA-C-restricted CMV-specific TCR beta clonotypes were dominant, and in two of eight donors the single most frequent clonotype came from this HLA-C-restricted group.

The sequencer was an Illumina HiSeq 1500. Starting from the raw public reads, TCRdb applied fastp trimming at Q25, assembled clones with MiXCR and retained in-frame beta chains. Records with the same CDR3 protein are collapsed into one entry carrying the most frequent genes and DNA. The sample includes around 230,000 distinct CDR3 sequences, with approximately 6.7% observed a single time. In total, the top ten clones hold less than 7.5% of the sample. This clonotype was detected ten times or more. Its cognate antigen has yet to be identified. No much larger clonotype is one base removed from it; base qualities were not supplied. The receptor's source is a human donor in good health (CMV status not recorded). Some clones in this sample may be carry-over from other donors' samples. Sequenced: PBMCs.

The DNA sequence reads TGCGCCAGCAGTCAATCGGGGAAGGACACATACACTGAAGCTTTCTTT. This yields the protein CASSQSGKDTYTEAFF. The chain links TRBV23-1 with TRBJ1-1, and TRBD1 may be the D gene, going by 5 matching bases. TRBV23-1 carries the ORF label, with uncertain function. From its cysteine to its phenylalanine, the CDR3 spans 16 amino acids. Of all the DNA, just the CDR3 is kept, 48 bases in frame from base 1. The junction shows trimming of 0 bases on V and 3 bases on J, plus 14 bases between the germline ends.